This T cell receptor beta chain was profiled in a study of identical twins. TCRdb reprocessed the 5' RACE reads via MiXCR and lists one record per CDR3 protein. The data show 300,000 to 400,000 distinct CDR3 sequences, approximately 13% seen once. Only a few counts were recorded for this clonotype. This CDR3 is built from 15 residues. The germline V gene has CDR1 MGHRA and CDR2 YSYEKL. V shed 0 bases and J shed 3 bases, with 11 bases lying between them. These records were also assigned to another study, of yellow fever vaccine responses in identical twins. From that study: On the reported evidence, twins' vaccine T cell responses seemed partly convergent and partly personalized.

The receptor comes from a young woman in good health. The sample was CD8+ T cells sorted from blood. V gene TRBV4-1 combines with J gene TRBJ1-1; tentatively, D is TRBD1 (5 bases). The CDR3 protein is CASSQDRAGDTEAFF. CDR3 bases: TGCGCCAGCAGCCAAGACAGGGCGGGGGACACTGAAGCTTTCTTT.